A single sample is the source of the 17 T cell receptor beta chains below, sequenced in a study of blood T cell repertoires in COVID-19. Profiled with immunoSEQ multiplex PCR; TCRdb holds only in-frame clones, not every one. The sample comprises 120,000 to 150,000 clones, approximately 86% of which are singletons, and 0.9% to 0.95% rests with the top ten. The material sequenced was peripheral blood. These receptors were collected from a woman aged 45-65 years with acute or convalescent COVID-19.

The table lists this clone with a count of one. This chain uses TRBV5-1 with TRBJ2-1; 7 bases fit TRBD2. The CDR3 spans 16 residues. CDR1 SGHRS and CDR2 YFSETQ come from the germline V gene. The J segment lost 2 bases and the V segment lost 4 bases, leaving 9 bases of the junction unmatched. CDR3 sequence (DNA): TGCGCCAGCAGCCCCCTCGGGGCGGGGGCCTACAATGAGCAGTTCTTC. Encoded protein: CASSPLGAGAYNEQFF.

V and J are TRBV7-9 and TRBJ2-7, with TRBD1 matching over 7 bases. Germline CDR1 reads SEHNR; CDR2 reads FQNEAQ (reference sequence). This CDR3 has 14 residues. Unmatched junction bases numbered 2, after V lost 3 bases and J lost 0 bases. The CDR3 loop reads CASSLTGSSYEQYF. DNA of the CDR3: TGTGCCAGCAGCTTGACAGGGAGCTCCTACGAGCAGTACTTC.

This clone was observed a single time. The chain joins TRBV14 to TRBJ2-5, with 8 bases lining up with TRBD1. There are 16 residues in the CDR3. Germline trimming cut 4 bases from V and 2 bases from J; bases unmatched to any gene: 9. CDR1 and CDR2 (germline): SGHDN, FVKESK. The CDR3: CASSRRGQGLQETQYF. In DNA form, the CDR3 reads TGTGCCAGCAGCCGCCGAGGACAGGGACTTCAAGAGACCCAGTACTTC.

This rearrangement joins TRBV9 to TRBJ2-3; 9 bases line up with TRBD2. The CDR3 loop spans 16 amino acids. V shed 0 bases, J shed 10 bases, and the junction held 12 bases outside the gene matches. Germline CDR1 is SGDLS and CDR2 is YYNGEE. In nucleotides, the CDR3 is TGTGCCAGCAGCGTAGACGGCGGGGGGGCCTTTATAGCGCAGTATTTT. Its translation is CASSVDGGGAFIAQYF.

The chain employs TRBV4-2 and TRBJ1-3; maybe TRBD1 (6 bases). CDR1 and CDR2 (germline): LGHNA, YNFKEQ. The V gene lost 1 base and the J gene lost 5 bases, with 6 bases spanning the gap. The CDR3 totals 13 residues. CDR3 sequence reads: CASSQGDRNTIYF. As DNA, the CDR3 is TGTGCCAGCAGCCAAGGGGACAGAAACACCATATATTTT.

The rearrangement joins TRBV9 to TRBJ2-7; 9 nucleotides match TRBD1. The germline V gene encodes CDR1 SGDLS and CDR2 YYNGEE. The CDR3 spans 16 residues. Trimming took 4 bases from V and 1 from J; bases not matched to a gene: 9. The DNA for the CDR3 is TGTGCCAGCAGCTGGGGGACAGGGAGCTTGTCCTACGAGCAGTACTTC. Protein: CASSWGTGSLSYEQYF.

The chain links TRBV27 to TRBJ2-7, with D unclear. V was cut by 5 bases and J by 4 bases, with 12 bases left in between. Germline lookup yields CDR1 MNHEY and CDR2 SMNVEV (reference sequence). The CDR3 spans 13 residues. CDR3 in DNA: TGTGCCAGCAGTAGAGACTCTCCGTACGAGCAGTACTTC. This sequence encodes CASSRDSPYEQYF.

The rearrangement joins TRBV6-2 or TRBV6-3 to TRBJ1-2; 10 bases agree with TRBD1. Trimming removed 6 bases from V and 7 bases from J; junction bases left unmatched: 5. The CDR3 runs to 13 residues. Germline V gives CDR1 MNHEY, CDR2 SVGEGT. Written as DNA, the CDR3 is TGTGCCAGCAGCGAGGGGACAGGGGTTGGCTACACCTTC. Translation gives CASSEGTGVGYTF.

V gene TRBV20-1 combines with J gene TRBJ1-1; D not resolved. CDR1 and CDR2 from the germline V gene are DFQATT and SNEGSKA (reference sequence). The CDR3 totals 13 residues. Trimming pared 3 bases from V and 6 bases from J, leaving 14 bases between. CDR3 in amino acids: CSASPDGRPEAFF. The DNA of the CDR3 is TGCAGTGCTAGTCCGGATGGGCGTCCTGAAGCTTTCTTT.

The gene calls are TRBV3-1 (or the pseudogene TRBV3-2) and TRBJ2-3; D unresolved. The CDR3 is 15 amino acids. V was cut by 1 base and J by 2 bases, with 10 bases left in between. The germline V gene encodes CDR1 LGHDT and CDR2 YNNKEL (reference sequence). The DNA of the CDR3 is TGTGCCAGCAGCCAAGTGGTCAGTTCCACAGATACGCAGTATTTT. Its translation: CASSQVVSSTDTQYF.

The chain recombines TRBV7-3 with TRBJ2-7, with TRBD1 matching over 8 bases. The CDR3 is made up of 14 amino acids. Germline V gene data show CDR1 as SGHTA and CDR2 as FQGTGA. J was trimmed by 5 bases and V by 5 bases; bases with no gene match: 8. DNA of the CDR3: TGTGCCAGCAGCCCAACAGGGGGAATCGACGAGCAGTACTTC. Amino acids: CASSPTGGIDEQYF.

CDR3 bases: TGTGCCACCGCCCCGGGGGAAATGAACACTGAAGCTTTCTTT. Its translation: CATAPGEMNTEAFF. This rearrangement joins TRBV15 to TRBJ1-1; possible D gene TRBD1, 5 bases. CDR1 is LNHNV and CDR2 is YYDKDF in the germline V gene (reference sequence). V was shortened by 8 bases and J by 0 bases, with 13 bases between the two germline ends. CDR3 size: 14 residues.

The rearrangement links TRBV5-1 to TRBJ2-1; D unclear. The germline gives CDR1 SGHRS, CDR2 YFSETQ. This CDR3 region has 13 residues. V was clipped by 7 bases and J by 2 bases, with 10 bases between them. CDR3 nucleotides: TGCGCCAGCCTCTCCCCTGCCTACAATGAGCAGTTCTTC. Translated: CASLSPAYNEQFF.

The chain has TRBV27 and TRBJ1-2; a possible D gene is TRBD1 (6 bases). The V end was cut by 0 bases, the J end by 2 bases, with 13 bases between. The CDR3 has 16 amino acids. CDR1 and CDR2 (germline): MNHEY, SMNVEV (reference sequence). The CDR3 DNA sequence: TGTGCCAGCAGTTTATCCCGGGGGGCTGAGAACTATGGCTACACCTTC. It codes for CASSLSRGAENYGYTF.

In its sample, this clone was seen a few times. The chain employs TRBV6-4 and TRBJ2-3; TRBD1 is a possible D gene (7 bases). V gave up 3 bases and J gave up 0 bases, with 10 bases separating them. Looked up from germline, CDR1 is MRHNA and CDR2 is SNTAGT. This CDR3 has 15 amino acids. CDR3 in DNA: TGTGCCAGCAGTGAGGGGGGACAGAGCACAGATACGCAGTATTTT. It translates to CASSEGGQSTDTQYF.

The V call is TRBV2, the J call TRBJ2-2, with 10 bases matching TRBD2. Germline loops: CDR1 SNHLY, CDR2 FYNNEI. Unmatched junction bases numbered 11, after V lost 6 bases and J lost 7 bases. The CDR3 covers 16 residues. CDR3 sequence reads: CASRDLAGDGNGELFF. The CDR3 region has the DNA TGTGCCAGCAGAGACCTAGCGGGAGACGGAAACGGGGAGCTGTTTTTT.

The CDR3 is CASGGRVVNTEAFF. CDR3 bases: TGTGCCAGCGGCGGCAGGGTTGTGAACACTGAAGCTTTCTTT. The chain uses TRBV28 and TRBJ1-1; perhaps TRBD1 as D (5 bases). The germline V gene encodes CDR1 MDHEN and CDR2 SYDVKM. The CDR3 runs 14 residues. V was clipped by 8 bases and J by 0 bases, with 13 bases between them.